The clone carrying this T cell receptor beta chain was counted between two and nine times. The repertoire was sequenced with immunoSEQ multiplex PCR; TCRdb's copy has only in-frame clones and lacks some. Of about 120,000 clones in the sample, approximately 80% were seen once. CDR1 MNHEY and CDR2 SVGAGI come from the germline V gene. Trimming shortened V by 6 bases and J by 2 bases, and 12 bases separated the two germline ends. The CDR3 runs 14 residues. This sample is drawn from a study of blood T cell repertoires in COVID-19. This chain connects TRBV6-5 to TRBJ2-3; D is unclear. This receptor was identified in a man between 40 and 49 years old with active or convalescent COVID-19. The source material was peripheral blood. CDR3: CASSLSDSTDTQYF. CDR3 nucleotide sequence: TGTGCCAGCAGCTTAAGCGATTCCACAGATACGCAGTATTTT.